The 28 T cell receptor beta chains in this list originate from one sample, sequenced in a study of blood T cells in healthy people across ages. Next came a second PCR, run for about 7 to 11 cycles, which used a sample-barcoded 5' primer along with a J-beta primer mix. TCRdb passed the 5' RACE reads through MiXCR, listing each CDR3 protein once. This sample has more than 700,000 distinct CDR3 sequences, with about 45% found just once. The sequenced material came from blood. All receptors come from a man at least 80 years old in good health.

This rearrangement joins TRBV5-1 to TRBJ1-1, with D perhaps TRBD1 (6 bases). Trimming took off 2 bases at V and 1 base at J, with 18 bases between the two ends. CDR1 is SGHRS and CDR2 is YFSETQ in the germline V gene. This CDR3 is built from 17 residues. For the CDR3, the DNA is TGCGCCAGCAGCTTTCGACCGGGGGGCGACAGGAACACTGAAGCTTTCTTT. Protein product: CASSFRPGGDRNTEAFF. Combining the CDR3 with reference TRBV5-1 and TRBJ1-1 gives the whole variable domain KAGVTQTPRYLIKTRGQQVTLSCSPISGHRSVSWYQQTPGQGLQFLFEYFSETQRNKGNFPGRFSGRQFSNSRSEMNVSTLELGDSALYLCASSFRPGGDRNTEAFFGQGTRLTVV.

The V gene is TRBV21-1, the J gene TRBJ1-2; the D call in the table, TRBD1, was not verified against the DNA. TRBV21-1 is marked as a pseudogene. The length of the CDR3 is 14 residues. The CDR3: CASSADRGSDGYTF. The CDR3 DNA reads TGTGCCAGCAGCGCTGACAGGGGTAGCGATGGCTACACCTTC.

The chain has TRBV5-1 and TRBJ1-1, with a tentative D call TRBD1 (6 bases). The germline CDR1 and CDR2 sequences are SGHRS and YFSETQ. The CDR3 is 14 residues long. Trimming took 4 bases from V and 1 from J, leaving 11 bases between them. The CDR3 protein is CASSTDSSNTEAFF. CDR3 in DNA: TGCGCCAGCAGCACGGACAGTTCGAACACTGAAGCTTTCTTT.

As DNA, the CDR3 is TGCAGCGTTGCGGGGACACCCTCCTACGAGCAGTACTTC. Its protein is CSVAGTPSYEQYF. The V gene is TRBV29-1, the J gene TRBJ2-7; D might be TRBD1 (6 bases). The V end was cut by 4 bases, the J end by 0 bases, with 10 bases between. The germline V gene has CDR1 SQVTM and CDR2 ANQGSEA. This CDR3 comprises 13 residues.

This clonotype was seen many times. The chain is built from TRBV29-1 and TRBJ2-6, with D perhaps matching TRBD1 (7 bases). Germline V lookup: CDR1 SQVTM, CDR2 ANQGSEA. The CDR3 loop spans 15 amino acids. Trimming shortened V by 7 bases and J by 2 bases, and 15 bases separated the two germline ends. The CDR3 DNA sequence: TGCAGCGCCTCGGAGGGGGCTACTGGGGCCAACGTCCTGACTTTC. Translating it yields CSASEGATGANVLTF.

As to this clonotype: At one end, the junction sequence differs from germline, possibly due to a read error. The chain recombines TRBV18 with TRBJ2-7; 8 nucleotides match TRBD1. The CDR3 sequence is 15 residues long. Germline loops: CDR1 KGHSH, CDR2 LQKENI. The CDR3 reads CANSPRGDRPSEQYF. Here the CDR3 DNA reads TGTGCCAACTCACCACGAGGGGACAGGCCTTCCGAGCAGTACTTC.

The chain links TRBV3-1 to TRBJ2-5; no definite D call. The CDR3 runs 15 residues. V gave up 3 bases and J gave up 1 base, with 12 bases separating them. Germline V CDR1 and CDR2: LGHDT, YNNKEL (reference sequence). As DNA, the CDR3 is TGTGCCAGCAGCCAGATCTATGCCCTCCAAGAGACCCAGTACTTC. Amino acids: CASSQIYALQETQYF.

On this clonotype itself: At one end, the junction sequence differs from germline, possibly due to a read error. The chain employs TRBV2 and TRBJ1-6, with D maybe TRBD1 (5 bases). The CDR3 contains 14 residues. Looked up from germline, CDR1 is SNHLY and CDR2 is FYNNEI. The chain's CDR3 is CASREGGEAGPLHF. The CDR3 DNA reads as TGTGCCAGCAGAGAAGGAGGGGAGGCAGGACCCCTCCACTTT.

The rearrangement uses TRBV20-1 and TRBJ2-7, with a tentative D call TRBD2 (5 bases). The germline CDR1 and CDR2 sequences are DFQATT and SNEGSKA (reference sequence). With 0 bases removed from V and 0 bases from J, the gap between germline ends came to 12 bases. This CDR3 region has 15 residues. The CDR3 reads CSARDTRLPSYEQYF. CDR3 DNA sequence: TGCAGTGCTAGAGATACTAGACTGCCCTCCTACGAGCAGTACTTC.

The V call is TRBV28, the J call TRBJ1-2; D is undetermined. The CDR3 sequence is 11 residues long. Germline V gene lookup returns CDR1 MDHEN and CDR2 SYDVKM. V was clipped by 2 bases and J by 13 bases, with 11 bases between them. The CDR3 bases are TGTGCCAGCAGTTTAAGAGGTGATGGCACCTTC. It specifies CASSLRGDGTF.

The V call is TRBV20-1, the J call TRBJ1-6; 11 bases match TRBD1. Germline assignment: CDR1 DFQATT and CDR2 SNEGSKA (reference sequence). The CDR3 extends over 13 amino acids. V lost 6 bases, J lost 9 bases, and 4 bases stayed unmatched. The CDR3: CSAPGQGVSPLHF. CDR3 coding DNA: TGCAGTGCCCCGGGACAGGGGGTTTCACCCCTCCACTTT.

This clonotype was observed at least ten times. This chain's CDR3 is CASSAAGGEAGYGYTF. CDR3 bases: TGTGCCAGCAGTGCGGCGGGGGGGGAAGCGGGCTATGGCTACACCTTC. J is TRBJ1-2 and V is TRBV25-1; TRBD1 is a possible D gene (5 bases). Trimming removed 4 bases at V and 4 bases at J, with 19 bases between. CDR3 length: 16 amino acids. Per the germline V gene, CDR1 is MGHDK and CDR2 is SYGVNS.

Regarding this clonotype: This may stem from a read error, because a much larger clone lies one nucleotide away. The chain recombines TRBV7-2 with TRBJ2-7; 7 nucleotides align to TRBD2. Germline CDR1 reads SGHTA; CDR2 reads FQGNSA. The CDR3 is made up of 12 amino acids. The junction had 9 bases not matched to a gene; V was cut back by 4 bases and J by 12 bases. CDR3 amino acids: CASSSSGLDLYF. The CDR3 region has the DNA TGTGCCAGCAGCTCCAGTGGACTAGACCTGTACTTC.

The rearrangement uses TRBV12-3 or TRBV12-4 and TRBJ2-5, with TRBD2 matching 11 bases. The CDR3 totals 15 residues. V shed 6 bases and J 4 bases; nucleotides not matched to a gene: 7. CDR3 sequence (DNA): TGTGCCAGCAGCCGCTTCGGGACTAGCGGAGAGACCCAGTACTTC. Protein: CASSRFGTSGETQYF.

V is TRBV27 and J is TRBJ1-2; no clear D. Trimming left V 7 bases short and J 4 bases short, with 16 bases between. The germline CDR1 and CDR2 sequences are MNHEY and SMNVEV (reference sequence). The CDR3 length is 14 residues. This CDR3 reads CASKEDVISYGYTF. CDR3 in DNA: TGTGCCAGCAAGGAGGACGTAATTAGCTATGGCTACACCTTC.

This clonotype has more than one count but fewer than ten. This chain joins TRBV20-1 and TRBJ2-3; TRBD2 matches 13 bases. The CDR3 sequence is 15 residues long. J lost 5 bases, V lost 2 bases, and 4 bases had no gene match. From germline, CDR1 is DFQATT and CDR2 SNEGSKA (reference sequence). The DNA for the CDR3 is TGCAGTGCTAGACCGGGACTAGCGGGAATAGATACGCAGTATTTT. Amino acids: CSARPGLAGIDTQYF.

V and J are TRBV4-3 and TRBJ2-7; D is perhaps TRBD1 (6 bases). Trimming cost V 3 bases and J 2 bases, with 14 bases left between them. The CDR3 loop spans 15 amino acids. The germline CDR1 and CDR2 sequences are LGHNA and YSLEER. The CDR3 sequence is CASSQRDNHAYEQYF. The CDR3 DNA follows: TGCGCCAGCAGCCAGAGGGACAACCATGCCTACGAGCAGTACTTC.

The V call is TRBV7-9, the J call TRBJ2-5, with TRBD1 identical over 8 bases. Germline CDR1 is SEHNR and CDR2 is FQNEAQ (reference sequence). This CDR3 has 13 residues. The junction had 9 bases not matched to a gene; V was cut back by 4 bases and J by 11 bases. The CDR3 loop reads CASSSQGANEQYF. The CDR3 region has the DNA TGTGCCAGCAGCTCGCAGGGGGCAAATGAGCAGTACTTC.

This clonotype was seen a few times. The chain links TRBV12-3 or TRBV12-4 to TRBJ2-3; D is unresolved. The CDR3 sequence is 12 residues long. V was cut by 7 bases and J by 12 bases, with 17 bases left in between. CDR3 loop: CASTQLTPVQYF. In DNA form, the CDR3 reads TGTGCCAGCACCCAACTGACCCCAGTACAGTATTTT.

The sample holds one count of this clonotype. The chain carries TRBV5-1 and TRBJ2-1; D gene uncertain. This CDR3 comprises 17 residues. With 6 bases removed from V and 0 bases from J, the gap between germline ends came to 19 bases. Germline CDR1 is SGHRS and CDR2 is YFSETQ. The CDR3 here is CASNRVGYTDSYNEQFF. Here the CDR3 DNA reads TGCGCCAGCAATCGGGTTGGCTACACCGACTCCTACAATGAGCAGTTCTTC.

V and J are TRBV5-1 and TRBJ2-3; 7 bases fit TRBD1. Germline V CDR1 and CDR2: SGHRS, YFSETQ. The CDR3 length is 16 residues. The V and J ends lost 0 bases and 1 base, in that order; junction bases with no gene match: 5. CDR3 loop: CASSLAVGQRTDTQYF. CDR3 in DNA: TGCGCCAGCAGCTTGGCCGTGGGACAGCGCACAGATACGCAGTATTTT.

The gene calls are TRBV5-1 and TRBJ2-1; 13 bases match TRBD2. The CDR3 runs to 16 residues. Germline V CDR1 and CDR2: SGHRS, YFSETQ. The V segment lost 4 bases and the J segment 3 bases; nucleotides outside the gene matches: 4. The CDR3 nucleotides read TGCGCCAGCAGCGGGGGACTAGCGGGATTCTACAATGAGCAGTTCTTC. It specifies CASSGGLAGFYNEQFF.

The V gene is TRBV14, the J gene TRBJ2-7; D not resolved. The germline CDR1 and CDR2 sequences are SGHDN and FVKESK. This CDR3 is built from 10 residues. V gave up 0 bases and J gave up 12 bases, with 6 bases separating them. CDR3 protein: CASSQDKLYF. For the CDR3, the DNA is TGTGCCAGCAGCCAAGATAAATTGTACTTC.

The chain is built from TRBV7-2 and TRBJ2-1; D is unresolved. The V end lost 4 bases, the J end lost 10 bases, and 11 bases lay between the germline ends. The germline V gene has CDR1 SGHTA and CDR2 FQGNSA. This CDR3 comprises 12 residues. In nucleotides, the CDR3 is TGTGCCAGCAGCTCCGGGCCCCGGGAGCAGTTCTTC. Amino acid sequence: CASSSGPREQFF.

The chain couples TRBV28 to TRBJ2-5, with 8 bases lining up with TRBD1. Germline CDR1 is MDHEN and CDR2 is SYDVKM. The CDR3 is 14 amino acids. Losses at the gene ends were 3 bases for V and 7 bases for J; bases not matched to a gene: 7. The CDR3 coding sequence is TGTGCCAGCAGTTTGTCACAGGGGGGACGGACCCAGTACTTC. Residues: CASSLSQGGRTQYF.

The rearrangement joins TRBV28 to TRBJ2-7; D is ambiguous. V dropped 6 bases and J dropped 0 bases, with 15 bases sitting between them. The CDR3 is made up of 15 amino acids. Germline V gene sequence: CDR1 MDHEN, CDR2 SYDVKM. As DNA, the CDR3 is TGTGCCAGCAGCTCTCTCGTCGCGGCCTCCTACGAGCAGTACTTC. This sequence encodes CASSSLVAASYEQYF.

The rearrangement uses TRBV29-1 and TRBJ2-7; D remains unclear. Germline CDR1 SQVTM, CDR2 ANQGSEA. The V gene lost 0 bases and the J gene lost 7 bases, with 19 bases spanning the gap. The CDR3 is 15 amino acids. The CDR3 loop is CSVEEPALDRREQYF. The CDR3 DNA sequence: TGCAGCGTTGAAGAACCGGCCCTGGACCGCCGGGAGCAGTACTTC.

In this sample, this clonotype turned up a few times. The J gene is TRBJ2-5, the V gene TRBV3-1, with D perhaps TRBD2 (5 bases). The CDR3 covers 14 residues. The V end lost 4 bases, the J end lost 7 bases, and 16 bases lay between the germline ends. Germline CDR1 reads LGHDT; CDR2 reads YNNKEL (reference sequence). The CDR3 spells CASSPARASGTQYF. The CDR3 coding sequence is TGTGCCAGCAGCCCTGCGAGGGCCTCTGGGACCCAGTACTTC.